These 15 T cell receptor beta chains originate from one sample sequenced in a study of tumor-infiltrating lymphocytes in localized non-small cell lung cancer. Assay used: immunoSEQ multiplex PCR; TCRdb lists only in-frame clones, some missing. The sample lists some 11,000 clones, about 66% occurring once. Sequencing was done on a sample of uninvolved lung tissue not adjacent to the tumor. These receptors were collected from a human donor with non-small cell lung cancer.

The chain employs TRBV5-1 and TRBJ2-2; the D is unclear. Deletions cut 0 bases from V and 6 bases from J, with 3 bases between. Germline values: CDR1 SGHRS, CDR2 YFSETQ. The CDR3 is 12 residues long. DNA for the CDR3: TGCGCCAGCAGCTTGGAAGCCGGGGAGCTGTTTTTT. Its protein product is CASSLEAGELFF.

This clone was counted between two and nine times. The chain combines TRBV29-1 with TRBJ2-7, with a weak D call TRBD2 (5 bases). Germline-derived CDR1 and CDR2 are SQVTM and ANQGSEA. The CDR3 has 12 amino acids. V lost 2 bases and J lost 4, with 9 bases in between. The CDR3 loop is CSVEKPGYEQYF. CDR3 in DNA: TGCAGCGTTGAAAAGCCGGGGTACGAGCAGTACTTC.

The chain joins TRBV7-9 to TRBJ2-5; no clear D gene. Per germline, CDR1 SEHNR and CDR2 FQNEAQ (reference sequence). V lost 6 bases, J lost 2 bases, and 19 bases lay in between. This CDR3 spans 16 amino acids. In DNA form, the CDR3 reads TGTGCCAGCAGGAATACCGCGTCATACGGGCAAGAGACCCAGTACTTC. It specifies CASRNTASYGQETQYF.

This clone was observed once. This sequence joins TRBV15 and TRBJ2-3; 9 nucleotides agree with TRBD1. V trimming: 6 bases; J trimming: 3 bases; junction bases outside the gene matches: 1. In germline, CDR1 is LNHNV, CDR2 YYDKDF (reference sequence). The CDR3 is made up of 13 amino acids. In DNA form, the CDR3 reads TGTGCCACCAGGGGACAGGGAACAGATACGCAGTATTTT. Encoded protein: CATRGQGTDTQYF.

This CDR3 reads CASSATPGLAKTDTQYF. The CDR3 coding sequence is TGTGCCAGCAGCGCAACGCCGGGACTAGCGAAAACAGATACGCAGTATTTT. This chain uses TRBV7-9 with TRBJ2-3, with 10 positions matching TRBD2. J gave up 3 bases and V 5 bases, and 11 bases lay outside the gene matches. This CDR3 is built from 17 residues. Germline loops: CDR1 SEHNR, CDR2 FQNEAQ (reference sequence).

CDR3 in DNA: TGCGCCAGCAGCCAATTACAGGGGGGATTTCAGCCCCAGCATTTT. This sequence encodes CASSQLQGGFQPQHF. V gene TRBV4-1 combines with J gene TRBJ1-5; 8 bases match TRBD1. Per the germline V gene, CDR1 is MGHRA and CDR2 is YSYEKL. The trim removed 2 bases at V and 6 bases at J, leaving 6 bases unmatched. This CDR3 is 15 amino acids long.

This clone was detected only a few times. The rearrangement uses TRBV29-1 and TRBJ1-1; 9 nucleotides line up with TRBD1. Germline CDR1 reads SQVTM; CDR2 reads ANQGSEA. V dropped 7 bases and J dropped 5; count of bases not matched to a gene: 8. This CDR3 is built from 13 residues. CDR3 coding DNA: TGCAGCGCAATGCCGGGACAGGGAACTGAAGCTTTCTTT. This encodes CSAMPGQGTEAFF.

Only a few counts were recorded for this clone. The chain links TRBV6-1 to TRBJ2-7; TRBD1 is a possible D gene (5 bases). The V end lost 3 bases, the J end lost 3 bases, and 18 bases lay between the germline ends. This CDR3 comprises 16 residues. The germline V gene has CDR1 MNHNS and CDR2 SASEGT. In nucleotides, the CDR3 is TGTGCCAGCAGTGAGTCTCAAGGCAGGGTTTACTACGAGCAGTACTTC. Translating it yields CASSESQGRVYYEQYF.

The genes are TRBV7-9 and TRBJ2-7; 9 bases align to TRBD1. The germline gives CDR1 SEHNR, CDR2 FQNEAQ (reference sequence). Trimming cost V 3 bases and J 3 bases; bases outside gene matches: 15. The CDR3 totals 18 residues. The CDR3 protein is CASSFRPRTGETNYEQYF. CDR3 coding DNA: TGTGCCAGCAGCTTCAGACCCCGGACAGGGGAAACGAACTACGAGCAGTACTTC.

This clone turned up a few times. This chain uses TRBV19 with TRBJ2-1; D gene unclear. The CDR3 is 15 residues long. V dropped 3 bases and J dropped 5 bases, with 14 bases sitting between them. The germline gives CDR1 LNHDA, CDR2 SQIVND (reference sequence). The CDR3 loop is CASSIGVLEHNEQFF. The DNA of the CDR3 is TGTGCCAGTAGTATTGGAGTTCTGGAACACAATGAGCAGTTCTTC.

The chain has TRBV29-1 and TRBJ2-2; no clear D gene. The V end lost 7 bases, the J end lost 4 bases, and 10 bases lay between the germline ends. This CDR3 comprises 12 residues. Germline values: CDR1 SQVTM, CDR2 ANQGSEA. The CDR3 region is CSGSFGTGELFF. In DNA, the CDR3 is TGCAGCGGGTCCTTTGGCACCGGGGAGCTGTTTTTT.

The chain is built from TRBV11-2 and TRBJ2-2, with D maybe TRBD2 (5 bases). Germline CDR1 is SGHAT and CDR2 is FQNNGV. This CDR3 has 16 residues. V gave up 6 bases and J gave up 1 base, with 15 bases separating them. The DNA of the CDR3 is TGTGCCAGCAGTCAGGAGGCAGTTAGGAACACCGGGGAGCTGTTTTTT. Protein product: CASSQEAVRNTGELFF. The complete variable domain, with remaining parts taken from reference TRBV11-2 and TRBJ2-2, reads EAGVAQSPRYKIIEKRQSVAFWCNPISGHATLYWYQQILGQGPKLLIQFQNNGVVDDSQLPKDRFSAERLKGVDSTLKIQPAKLEDSAVYLCASSQEAVRNTGELFFGEGSRLTVL.

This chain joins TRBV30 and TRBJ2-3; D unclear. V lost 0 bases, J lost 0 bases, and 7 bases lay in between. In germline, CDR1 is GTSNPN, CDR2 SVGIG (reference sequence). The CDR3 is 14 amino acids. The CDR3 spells CAWSVLGSTDTQYF. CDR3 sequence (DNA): TGTGCCTGGAGTGTACTCGGAAGCACAGATACGCAGTATTTT.

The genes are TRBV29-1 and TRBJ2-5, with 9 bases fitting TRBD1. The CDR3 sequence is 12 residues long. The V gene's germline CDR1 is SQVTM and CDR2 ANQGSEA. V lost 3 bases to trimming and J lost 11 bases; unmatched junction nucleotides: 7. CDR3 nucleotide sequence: TGCAGCGTTGAGGGAGGACAGGGGACTCAGTACTTC. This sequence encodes CSVEGGQGTQYF.

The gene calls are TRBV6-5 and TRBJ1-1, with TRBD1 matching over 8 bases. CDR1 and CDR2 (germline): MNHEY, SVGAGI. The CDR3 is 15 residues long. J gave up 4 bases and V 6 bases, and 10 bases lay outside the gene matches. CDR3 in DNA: TGTGCCAGCAGGTACCGGGACAGGTCGATCACTGAAGCTTTCTTT. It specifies CASRYRDRSITEAFF.